This T cell receptor (beta chain) was identified in a study of lymphopenia after photon versus proton radiotherapy. This table comes from immunoSEQ multiplex PCR, and its TCRdb copy is limited to in-frame clones, with some not included. Of about 83,000 clones listed, 65% to 85% were seen once; the top ten hold under 1.5%. Per the germline V gene, CDR1 is SGHRS and CDR2 is YFSETQ. The CDR3 covers 14 residues. With 6 bases clipped from V and 5 bases from J, the junction kept 4 bases outside the gene matches. The chain is built from TRBV5-1 and TRBJ2-3; 12 nucleotides align to TRBD2. Sample: peripheral blood, taken from a patient treated with proton-based radiotherapy. The source is a man aged 55 to 70 with pancreatic cancer. For the CDR3, the DNA is TGCGCCAGCAACCTAGCGGGAGGGCAAGATACGCAGTATTTT. Protein sequence: CASNLAGGQDTQYF. Full variable domain (rest looked up from reference TRBV5-1 and TRBJ2-3): KAGVTQTPRYLIKTRGQQVTLSCSPISGHRSVSWYQQTPGQGLQFLFEYFSETQRNKGNFPGRFSGRQFSNSRSEMNVSTLELGDSALYLCASNLAGGQDTQYFGPGTRLTVL.